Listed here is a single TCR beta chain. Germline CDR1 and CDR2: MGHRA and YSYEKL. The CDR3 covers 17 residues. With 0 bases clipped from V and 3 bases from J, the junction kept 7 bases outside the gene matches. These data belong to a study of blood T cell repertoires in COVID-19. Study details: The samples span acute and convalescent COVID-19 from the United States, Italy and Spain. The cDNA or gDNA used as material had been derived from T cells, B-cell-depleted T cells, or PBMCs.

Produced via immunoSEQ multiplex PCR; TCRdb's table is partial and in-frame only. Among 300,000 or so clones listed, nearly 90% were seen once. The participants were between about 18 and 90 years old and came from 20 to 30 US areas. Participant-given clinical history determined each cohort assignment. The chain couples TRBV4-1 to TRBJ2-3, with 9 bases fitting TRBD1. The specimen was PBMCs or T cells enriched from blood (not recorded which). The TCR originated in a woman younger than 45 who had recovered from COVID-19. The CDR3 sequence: CASSQDPNRGLTDTQYF. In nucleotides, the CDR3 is TGCGCCAGCAGCCAAGATCCGAACAGGGGGCTAACAGATACGCAGTATTTT.